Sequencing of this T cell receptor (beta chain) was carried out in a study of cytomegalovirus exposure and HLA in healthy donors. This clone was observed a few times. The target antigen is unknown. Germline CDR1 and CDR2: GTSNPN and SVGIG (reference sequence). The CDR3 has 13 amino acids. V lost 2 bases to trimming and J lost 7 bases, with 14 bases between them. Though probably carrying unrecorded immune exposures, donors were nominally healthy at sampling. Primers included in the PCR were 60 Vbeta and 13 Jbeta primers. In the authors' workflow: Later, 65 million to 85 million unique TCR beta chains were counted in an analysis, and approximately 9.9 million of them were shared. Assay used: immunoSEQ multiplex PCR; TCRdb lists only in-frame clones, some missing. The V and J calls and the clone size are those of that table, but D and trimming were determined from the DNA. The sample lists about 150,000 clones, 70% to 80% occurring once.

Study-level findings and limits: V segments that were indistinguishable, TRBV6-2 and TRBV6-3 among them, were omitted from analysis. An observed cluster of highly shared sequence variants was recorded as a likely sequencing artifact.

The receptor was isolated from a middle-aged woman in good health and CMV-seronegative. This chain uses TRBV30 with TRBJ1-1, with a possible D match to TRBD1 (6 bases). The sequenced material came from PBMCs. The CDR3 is CAWSPLLDSEAFF. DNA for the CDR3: TGTGCCTGGAGTCCCCTTCTGGACAGTGAAGCTTTCTTT.